The 10 T cell receptor beta chains below come from one sample, sequenced in a study of shared clonotypes between healthy human individuals. Assay: immunoSEQ multiplex PCR; the TCRdb copy retains only in-frame clones and omits some. The sample includes 950,000 to 1,100,000 clones, around 78% seen only once; the top ten take roughly 0.57%. Specimen: memory CD4+ T cells from PBMCs. The subset was: CD45RA-negative fraction. The receptors come from a man younger than 30 in good health. Some clones in this sample may be carry-over from other donors' samples.

The chain links TRBV14 to TRBJ2-7; a possible D gene is TRBD2 (6 bases). The CDR3 has 16 amino acids. The germline V gene encodes CDR1 SGHDN and CDR2 FVKESK. The germline V and J ends were trimmed by 1 base and 0 bases, with 13 bases remaining between them. CDR3 coding DNA: TGTGCCAGCAGCCAAGTGGGGGGAGTCGTCTCCTACGAGCAGTACTTC. Protein sequence: CASSQVGGVVSYEQYF.

This clone has only one observation. The chain links TRBV27 to TRBJ2-5; the match to TRBD2 covers 9 bases. Trimming took 8 bases from V and 9 from J; bases not matched to a gene: 16. The CDR3 is made up of 15 amino acids. Per the germline V gene, CDR1 is MNHEY and CDR2 is SMNVEV (reference sequence). Here the CDR3 DNA reads TGTGCCAGCTGGCCCGGGACTAGCCGGCTCACGGCCCAGTACTTC. Translating it yields CASWPGTSRLTAQYF.

The J gene is TRBJ2-1, the V gene TRBV15; D possibly matches TRBD1 or TRBD2 (5 bases each). Germline V gene sequence: CDR1 LNHNV, CDR2 YYDKDF (reference sequence). The CDR3 contains 15 residues. Trimming removed 3 bases at V and 10 bases at J, with 19 bases between. As DNA, the CDR3 is TGTGCCACCAGCAGGGACCGAATGGGGGAATACGAGCAGTTCTTC. Its protein is CATSRDRMGEYEQFF.

This rearrangement joins TRBV7-3 to TRBJ2-2; no reliable D call. CDR1 and CDR2 from the germline V gene are SGHTA and FQGTGA. The V end lost 3 bases, the J end lost 3 bases, and 14 bases lay between the germline ends. The CDR3 is 16 amino acids. The CDR3 bases are TGTGCCAGCAGCTTTCGAGGAGTCCAAGACACCGGGGAGCTGTTTTTT. It is translated as CASSFRGVQDTGELFF.

The V gene is TRBV11-2, the J gene TRBJ1-2; tentative D call: TRBD1 (6 bases). The germline V gene has CDR1 SGHAT and CDR2 FQNNGV. The CDR3 runs 15 residues. The V end was cut by 5 bases, the J end by 6 bases, with 19 bases between. The CDR3 sequence is CASSTPVGGANGYTF. The CDR3 nucleotides read TGTGCCAGCAGCACCCCCGTCGGGGGGGCTAATGGCTACACCTTC.

The rearrangement uses TRBV19 and TRBJ2-7; TRBD2 matches at 9 bases. V dropped 10 bases and J dropped 3; count of bases not matched to a gene: 13. The CDR3 is made up of 15 amino acids. Germline V gene lookup returns CDR1 LNHDA and CDR2 SQIVND (reference sequence). CDR3 sequence reads: CATSPSGGNGYEQYF. The CDR3 nucleotides are TGTGCCACCTCCCCAAGCGGGGGGAATGGCTACGAGCAGTACTTC. The complete variable domain, with remaining parts taken from reference TRBV19 and TRBJ2-7, reads DGGITQSPKYLFRKEGQNVTLSCEQNLNHDAMYWYRQDPGQGLRLIYYSQIVNDFQKGDIAEGYSVSREKKESFPLTVTSAQKNPTAFYLCATSPSGGNGYEQYFGPGTRLTVT.

The chain is built from TRBV7-6 and TRBJ2-3; TRBD1 matches at 10 bases. The CDR3 sequence is 15 residues long. Per the germline V gene, CDR1 is SGHVS and CDR2 is FNYEAQ. Trimming removed 3 bases from V and 3 bases from J; junction bases left unmatched: 3. In DNA, the CDR3 is TGTGCCAGCAGCTTTGGACAGGGGGGAACAGATACGCAGTATTTT. It is translated as CASSFGQGGTDTQYF.

J is TRBJ2-5 and V is TRBV5-1; a weak D match, TRBD2 (6 bases). This CDR3 is 14 amino acids long. Deletions cut 4 bases from V and 2 bases from J, with 12 bases between. Germline V gene data show CDR1 as SGHRS and CDR2 as YFSETQ. The CDR3 loop reads CASSPAGRQETQYF. The CDR3 DNA is TGCGCCAGCAGCCCCGCGGGGCGACAAGAGACCCAGTACTTC.

The chain carries TRBV5-1 and TRBJ1-1; the D gene is possibly TRBD1 (6 bases). The CDR3 length is 15 residues. The V end lost 0 bases, the J end lost 1 base, and 10 bases lay between the germline ends. Germline V gene sequence: CDR1 SGHRS, CDR2 YFSETQ. CDR3 in amino acids: CASSLGTAKNTEAFF. The CDR3 coding sequence is TGCGCCAGCAGCTTGGGGACAGCAAAGAACACTGAAGCTTTCTTT. Combining the CDR3 with reference TRBV5-1 and TRBJ1-1 gives the whole variable domain KAGVTQTPRYLIKTRGQQVTLSCSPISGHRSVSWYQQTPGQGLQFLFEYFSETQRNKGNFPGRFSGRQFSNSRSEMNVSTLELGDSALYLCASSLGTAKNTEAFFGQGTRLTVV.

Turning to this clone: This could be a read error, since a much larger clone is one nucleotide away. The genes are TRBV5-1 and TRBJ2-1, with no clear D. V was pared by 1 base and J by 3 bases, with 2 bases between. The germline V gene encodes CDR1 SGHRS and CDR2 YFSETQ. The CDR3 is 12 amino acids. CDR3 in DNA: TGCGCCAGCAGCTTGATCTACAATGAGCAGTTCTTC. Translating gives CASSLIYNEQFF. Full variable domain (remainder filled in from reference TRBV5-1 and TRBJ2-1): KAGVTQTPRYLIKTRGQQVTLSCSPISGHRSVSWYQQTPGQGLQFLFEYFSETQRNKGNFPGRFSGRQFSNSRSEMNVSTLELGDSALYLCASSLIYNEQFFGPGTRLTVL.